The clone carrying this T cell receptor (beta chain) was observed a few times. The sample comes from a study of T cells in Graves' hyperthyroidism and ophthalmopathy. At the level of the study: Before any treatment, at initial diagnosis, peripheral blood was collected.

Amplification targeted TCR beta CDR3 regions from RNA transcripts. First-round RT-PCR targeting the TCR CDR3 was performed with the HTBI primer set. A single record per CDR3 protein comes from TCRdb applying MiXCR to the multiplex PCR reads. The profile shows around 700,000 distinct CDR3 sequences, roughly a sixth of them singletons. The CDR3 is 16 residues long. Germline values: CDR1 SGHAT, CDR2 FQNNGV. V trimming: 5 bases; J trimming: 4 bases; junction bases outside the gene matches: 9. The source material was blood. The sequence derives from a woman aged 45-60 years with Graves' hyperthyroidism that later progressed to Graves' ophthalmopathy. This chain connects TRBV11-2 to TRBJ2-2, with 8 bases lining up with TRBD1. CDR3 DNA: TGTGCCAGCAGCACGCACAGGGGGTCGACCACCGGGGAGCTGTTTTTT. Its translation: CASSTHRGSTTGELFF. Complete variable domain (other parts from reference TRBV11-2 and TRBJ2-2): EAGVAQSPRYKIIEKRQSVAFWCNPISGHATLYWYQQILGQGPKLLIQFQNNGVVDDSQLPKDRFSAERLKGVDSTLKIQPAKLEDSAVYLCASSTHRGSTTGELFFGEGSRLTVL.